These T cell receptor beta chains were read from a single sample in a study of blood T cell repertoires in COVID-19. Repertoires were generated with immunoSEQ multiplex PCR, while TCRdb's copy carries only in-frame clones and drops some. Among about 260,000 clones listed, roughly 84% were seen once. Specimen: peripheral blood. These receptors were collected from a woman in her forties who had recovered from COVID-19. Each CDR3 is given with its conserved first and last residue. Each record gives: V gene, J gene, CDR3 protein.

V gene: TRBV6-5; J gene: TRBJ1-4; CDR3 protein: CASRATVGNEKLFF
V gene: TRBV5-1; J gene: TRBJ1-1; CDR3 protein: CASSLEVHRGRNTEAFF
V gene: TRBV15; J gene: TRBJ1-3; CDR3 protein: CGAGVGNTIYF
V gene: TRBV18; J gene: TRBJ1-4; CDR3 protein: CASSPDSNRNEKLFF
V gene: TRBV19; J gene: TRBJ2-1; CDR3 protein: CASSIFLAGGDEQFF
V gene: TRBV20-1; J gene: TRBJ2-5; CDR3 protein: CSASYGQETQYF
V gene: TRBV2; J gene: TRBJ2-7; CDR3 protein: CASEVARTVLYEQYF
V gene: TRBV7-9; J gene: TRBJ1-1; CDR3 protein: CASTSTGLQAFF
V gene: TRBV3-1/TRBV3-2; J gene: TRBJ1-2; CDR3 protein: CASSQQGGSYGYTF
V gene: TRBV5-1; J gene: TRBJ2-5; CDR3 protein: CASSWTGHQETQYF
V gene: TRBV5-1; J gene: TRBJ1-1; CDR3 protein: CASSLAGYTEAFF
V gene: TRBV7-9; J gene: TRBJ2-2; CDR3 protein: CASSLLWSEELFF
V gene: TRBV19; J gene: TRBJ1-1; CDR3 protein: CASSFRAFSSNTEAFF
V gene: TRBV24-1; J gene: TRBJ2-2; CDR3 protein: CATSDPGQGYTGELFF
V gene: TRBV5-1; J gene: TRBJ2-2; CDR3 protein: CASSTQGAGELFF
V gene: TRBV20-1; J gene: TRBJ2-7; CDR3 protein: CSVQPGYEQYF
V gene: TRBV2; J gene: TRBJ2-2; CDR3 protein: CASSEYGSSAGELFF
V gene: TRBV7-2; J gene: TRBJ1-2; CDR3 protein: CASSFRAVDGGYGYTF
V gene: TRBV3-1/TRBV3-2; J gene: TRBJ1-5; CDR3 protein: CASSQDSGTGGRNQPQHF
V gene: TRBV27; J gene: TRBJ1-5; CDR3 protein: CASSGRTGGNQPQHF
V gene: TRBV28; J gene: TRBJ1-2; CDR3 protein: CASSLMRMNYTF
V gene: TRBV7-8; J gene: TRBJ1-5; CDR3 protein: CASSSQDNQPQHF
V gene: TRBV30; J gene: TRBJ2-3; CDR3 protein: CAWSVRASGGANTQYF
V gene: TRBV28; J gene: TRBJ1-5; CDR3 protein: CASRSGQGINQPQHF
V gene: TRBV24-1; J gene: TRBJ2-3; CDR3 protein: CATSDFKASGGADTQYF
V gene: TRBV28; J gene: TRBJ1-2; CDR3 protein: CASSDRQGARSGYTF
V gene: TRBV28; J gene: TRBJ1-2; CDR3 protein: CASSLKAGGASGYTF
V gene: TRBV27; J gene: TRBJ1-1; CDR3 protein: CASSPTGPAGTEAFF
V gene: TRBV5-4; J gene: TRBJ2-2; CDR3 protein: CASSLGTGANTGELFF
V gene: TRBV9; J gene: TRBJ2-3; CDR3 protein: CASSVSGTGYTDTQYF
V gene: TRBV4-1; J gene: TRBJ1-2; CDR3 protein: CASSQGLGGYGYTF
V gene: TRBV6-6; J gene: TRBJ2-2; CDR3 protein: CASSYSRGGDTGELFF
V gene: TRBV4-1; J gene: TRBJ2-3; CDR3 protein: CASSHLLTGGGRNTQYF
V gene: TRBV30; J gene: TRBJ1-4; CDR3 protein: CAWTDTPNEKLFF
V gene: TRBV28; J gene: TRBJ1-1; CDR3 protein: CASSVDSFNTEAFF
V gene: TRBV10-1; J gene: TRBJ1-5; CDR3 protein: CASSQKGQHSNQPQHF
V gene: TRBV28; J gene: TRBJ1-6; CDR3 protein: CASRPDRISPLHF
V gene: TRBV9; J gene: TRBJ2-1; CDR3 protein: CASSVQNYNEQFF
V gene: TRBV6-1; J gene: TRBJ2-7; CDR3 protein: CASSERSSYEQYF